This entry features one T cell receptor beta chain sequence. Seattle enrolled patients during active infection and tracked them longitudinally. The authors' processing: From reference gene primer amplification, estimates of nucleated cell counts were derived. This table comes from immunoSEQ multiplex PCR, and its TCRdb copy is limited to in-frame clones, with some not included. V and J calls and clone size are as listed in that table; D and trimming were resolved from the DNA. Of more than 200,000 clones in the sample, 85% to 90% were seen once. The CDR3 has 15 amino acids. The V segment lost 3 bases and the J segment 3 bases; nucleotides outside the gene matches: 7. This sample is drawn from a study of blood T cell repertoires in COVID-19. On the study more broadly: COVID-19 samples collected from the United States, Italy and Spain covered acute and convalescent phases.

This chain connects TRBV23-1 to TRBJ1-2; 7 bases fit TRBD1. TRBV23-1 carries the ORF label, with uncertain function. This sequence originates from a man aged 50 or older with COVID-19, enrolled during active disease. Input material: peripheral blood. CDR3 residues: CASSQERGRYYGYTF. DNA for the CDR3: TGCGCCAGCAGTCAGGAGAGGGGGCGATACTATGGCTACACCTTC.